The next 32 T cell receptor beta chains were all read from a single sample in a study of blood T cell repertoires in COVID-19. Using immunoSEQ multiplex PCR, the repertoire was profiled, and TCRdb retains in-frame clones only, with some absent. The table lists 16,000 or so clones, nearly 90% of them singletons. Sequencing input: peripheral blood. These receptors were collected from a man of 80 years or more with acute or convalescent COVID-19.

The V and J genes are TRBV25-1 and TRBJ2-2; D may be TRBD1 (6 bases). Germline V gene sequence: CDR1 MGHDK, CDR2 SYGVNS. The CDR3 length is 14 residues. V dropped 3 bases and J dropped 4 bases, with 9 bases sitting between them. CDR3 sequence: CASSDGQLTGELFF. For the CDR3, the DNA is TGTGCCAGCAGTGATGGACAGCTCACCGGGGAGCTGTTTTTT.

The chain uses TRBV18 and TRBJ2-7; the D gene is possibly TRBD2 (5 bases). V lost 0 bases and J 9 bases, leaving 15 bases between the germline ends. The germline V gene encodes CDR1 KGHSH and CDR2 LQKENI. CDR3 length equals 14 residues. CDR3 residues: CASSPPGGSWGQYF. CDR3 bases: TGTGCCAGCTCACCACCAGGAGGATCTTGGGGGCAGTACTTC.

For the CDR3, the DNA is TGTGCCAGCAGACTGCGACAAGCGAACACCGGGGAGCTGTTTTTT. Translated, it gives CASRLRQANTGELFF. The V call is TRBV5-8, the J call TRBJ2-2; D call uncertain. The CDR3 has 15 residues. V was cut by 5 bases and J by 0 bases, with 11 bases left in between. Per germline, CDR1 SGHTS and CDR2 YDEGEE.

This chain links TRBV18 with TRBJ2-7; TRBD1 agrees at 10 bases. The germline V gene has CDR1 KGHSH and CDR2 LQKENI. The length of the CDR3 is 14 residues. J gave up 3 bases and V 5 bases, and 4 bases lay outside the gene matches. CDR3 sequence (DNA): TGTGCCAGCTCAATCCGGGACAGGGGCTACGAGCAGTACTTC. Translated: CASSIRDRGYEQYF.

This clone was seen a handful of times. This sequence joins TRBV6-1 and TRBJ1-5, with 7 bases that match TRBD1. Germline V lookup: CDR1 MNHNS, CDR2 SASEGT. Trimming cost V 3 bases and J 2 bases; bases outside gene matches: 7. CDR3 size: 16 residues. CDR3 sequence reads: CASSEWYRGGNQPQHF. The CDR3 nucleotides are TGTGCCAGCAGTGAGTGGTACAGGGGAGGCAATCAGCCCCAGCATTTT.

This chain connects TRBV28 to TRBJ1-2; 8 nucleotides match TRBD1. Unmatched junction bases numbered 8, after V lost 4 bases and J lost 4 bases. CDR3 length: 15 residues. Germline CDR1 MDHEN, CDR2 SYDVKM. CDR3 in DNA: TGTGCCAGCAGTTCTGGACAGGGTATGGTCTATGGCTACACCTTC. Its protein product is CASSSGQGMVYGYTF.

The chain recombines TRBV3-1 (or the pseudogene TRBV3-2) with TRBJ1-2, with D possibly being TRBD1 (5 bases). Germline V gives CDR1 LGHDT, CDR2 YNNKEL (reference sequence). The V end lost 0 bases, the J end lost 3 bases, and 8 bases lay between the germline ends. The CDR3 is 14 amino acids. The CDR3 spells CASSQDGGDYGYTF. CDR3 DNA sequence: TGTGCCAGCAGCCAAGACGGGGGAGACTATGGCTACACCTTC.

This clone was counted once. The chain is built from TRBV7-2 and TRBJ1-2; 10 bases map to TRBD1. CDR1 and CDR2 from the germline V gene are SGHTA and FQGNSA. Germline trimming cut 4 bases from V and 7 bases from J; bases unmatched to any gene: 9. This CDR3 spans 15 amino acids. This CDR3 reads CASSSRQGALGGYTF. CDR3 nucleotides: TGTGCCAGCAGCTCCCGACAGGGGGCGTTGGGTGGCTACACCTTC.

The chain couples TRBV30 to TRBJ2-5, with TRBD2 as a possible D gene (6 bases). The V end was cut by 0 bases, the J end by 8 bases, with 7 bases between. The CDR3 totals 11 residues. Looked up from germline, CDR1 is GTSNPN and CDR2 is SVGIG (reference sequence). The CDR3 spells CAWSVGGTQYF. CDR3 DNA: TGTGCCTGGAGTGTGGGAGGAACCCAGTACTTC.

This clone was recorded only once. This chain's CDR3 is CASSLDGQGARGGTEAFF. The CDR3 DNA sequence: TGCGCCAGCAGCTTGGACGGACAGGGGGCGAGAGGGGGAACTGAAGCTTTCTTT. This chain uses TRBV5-1 with TRBJ1-1; the match to TRBD1 covers 11 bases. J lost 5 bases, V lost 0 bases, and 12 bases had no gene match. The CDR3 contains 18 residues. Germline loops: CDR1 SGHRS, CDR2 YFSETQ.

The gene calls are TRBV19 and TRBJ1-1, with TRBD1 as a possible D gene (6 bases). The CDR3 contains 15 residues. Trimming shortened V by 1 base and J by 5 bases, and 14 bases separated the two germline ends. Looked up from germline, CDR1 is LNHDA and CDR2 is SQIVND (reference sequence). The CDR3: CASSIAATGKTEAFF. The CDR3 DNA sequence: TGTGCCAGTAGTATAGCGGCCACAGGGAAAACTGAAGCTTTCTTT. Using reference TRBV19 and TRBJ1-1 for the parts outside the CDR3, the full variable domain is DGGITQSPKYLFRKEGQNVTLSCEQNLNHDAMYWYRQDPGQGLRLIYYSQIVNDFQKGDIAEGYSVSREKKESFPLTVTSAQKNPTAFYLCASSIAATGKTEAFFGQGTRLTVV.

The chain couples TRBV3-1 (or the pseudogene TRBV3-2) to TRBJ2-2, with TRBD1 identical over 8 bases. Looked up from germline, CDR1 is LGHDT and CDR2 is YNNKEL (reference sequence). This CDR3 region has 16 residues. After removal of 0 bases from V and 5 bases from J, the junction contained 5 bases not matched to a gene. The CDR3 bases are TGTGCCAGCAGCCAAGATAAGGGACAGGCGACCGGGGAGCTGTTTTTT. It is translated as CASSQDKGQATGELFF.

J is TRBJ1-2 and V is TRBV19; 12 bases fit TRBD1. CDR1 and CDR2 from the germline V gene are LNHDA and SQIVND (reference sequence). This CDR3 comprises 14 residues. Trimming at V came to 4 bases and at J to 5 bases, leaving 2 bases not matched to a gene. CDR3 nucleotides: TGTGCCAGTAGTAAGGGACAGGGGGCGTATGGCTACACCTTC. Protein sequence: CASSKGQGAYGYTF.

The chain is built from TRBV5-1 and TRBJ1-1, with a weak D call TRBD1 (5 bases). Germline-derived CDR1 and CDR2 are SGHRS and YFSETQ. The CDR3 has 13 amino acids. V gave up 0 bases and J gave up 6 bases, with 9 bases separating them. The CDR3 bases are TGCGCCAGCAGCTTGGGGGGCGTCGCTGAAGCTTTCTTT. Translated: CASSLGGVAEAFF.

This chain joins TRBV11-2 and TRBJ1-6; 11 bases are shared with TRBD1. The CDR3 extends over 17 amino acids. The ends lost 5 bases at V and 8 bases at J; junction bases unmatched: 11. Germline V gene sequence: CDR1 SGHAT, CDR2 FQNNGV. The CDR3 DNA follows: TGTGCCAGCAGCCACCATGGGGACAGGGGGGTCTATTCACCCCTCCACTTT. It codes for CASSHHGDRGVYSPLHF. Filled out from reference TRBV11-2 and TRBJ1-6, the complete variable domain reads EAGVAQSPRYKIIEKRQSVAFWCNPISGHATLYWYQQILGQGPKLLIQFQNNGVVDDSQLPKDRFSAERLKGVDSTLKIQPAKLEDSAVYLCASSHHGDRGVYSPLHFGNGTRLTVT.

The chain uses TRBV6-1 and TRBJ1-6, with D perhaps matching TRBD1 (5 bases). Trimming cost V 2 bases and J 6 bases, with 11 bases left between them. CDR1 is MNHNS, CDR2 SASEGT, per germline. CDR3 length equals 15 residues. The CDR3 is CASSENDSSNSPLHF. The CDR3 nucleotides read TGTGCCAGCAGTGAAAACGACAGCTCTAATTCACCCCTCCACTTT.

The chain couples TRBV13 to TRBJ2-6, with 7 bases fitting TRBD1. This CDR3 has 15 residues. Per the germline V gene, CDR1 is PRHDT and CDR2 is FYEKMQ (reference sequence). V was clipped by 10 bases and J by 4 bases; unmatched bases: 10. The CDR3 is CATEGQFRGANVLTF. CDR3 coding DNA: TGTGCCACCGAGGGACAGTTTAGGGGGGCCAACGTCCTGACTTTC.

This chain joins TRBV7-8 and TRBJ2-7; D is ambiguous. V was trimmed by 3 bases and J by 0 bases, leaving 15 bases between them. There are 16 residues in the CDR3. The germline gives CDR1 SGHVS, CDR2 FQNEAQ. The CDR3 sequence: CASSLRPTESSYEQYF. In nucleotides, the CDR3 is TGTGCCAGCAGCTTGAGGCCGACGGAGAGCTCCTACGAGCAGTACTTC.

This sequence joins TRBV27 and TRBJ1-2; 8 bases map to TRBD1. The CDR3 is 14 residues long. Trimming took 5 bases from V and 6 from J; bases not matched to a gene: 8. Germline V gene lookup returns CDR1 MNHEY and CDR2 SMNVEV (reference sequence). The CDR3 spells CASSAQGARDGYTF. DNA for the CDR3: TGTGCCAGCAGTGCTCAGGGGGCCCGCGATGGCTACACCTTC.

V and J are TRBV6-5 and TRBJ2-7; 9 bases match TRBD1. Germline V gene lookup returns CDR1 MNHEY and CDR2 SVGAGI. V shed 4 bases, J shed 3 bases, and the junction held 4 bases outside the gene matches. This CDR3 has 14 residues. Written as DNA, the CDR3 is TGTGCCAGCAGTTCACGGACAGGGGACTACGAGCAGTACTTC. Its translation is CASSSRTGDYEQYF.

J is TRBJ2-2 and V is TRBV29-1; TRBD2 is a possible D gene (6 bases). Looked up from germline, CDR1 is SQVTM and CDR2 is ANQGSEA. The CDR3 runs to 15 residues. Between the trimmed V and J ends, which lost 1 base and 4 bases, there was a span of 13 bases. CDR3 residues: CSVEVRRGGTGELFF. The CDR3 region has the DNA TGCAGCGTTGAAGTGAGGCGGGGAGGCACCGGGGAGCTGTTTTTT.

The CDR3 DNA is TGTGCCATCAGCGGAACCACAGGGCAAGGGGACACTGAAGCTTTCTTT. Translated: CAISGTTGQGDTEAFF. The rearrangement links TRBV10-3 to TRBJ1-1; D might be TRBD1 (6 bases). CDR3 size: 16 residues. Germline CDR1 reads ENHRY; CDR2 reads SYGVKD. The V end lost 6 bases, the J end lost 3 bases, and 20 bases lay between the germline ends.

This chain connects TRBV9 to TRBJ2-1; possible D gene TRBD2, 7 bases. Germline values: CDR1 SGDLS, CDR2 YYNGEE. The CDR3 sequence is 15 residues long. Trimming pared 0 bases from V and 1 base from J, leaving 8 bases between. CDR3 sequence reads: CASSVEGGSYNEQFF. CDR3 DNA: TGTGCCAGCAGCGTAGAGGGGGGGTCCTACAATGAGCAGTTCTTC.

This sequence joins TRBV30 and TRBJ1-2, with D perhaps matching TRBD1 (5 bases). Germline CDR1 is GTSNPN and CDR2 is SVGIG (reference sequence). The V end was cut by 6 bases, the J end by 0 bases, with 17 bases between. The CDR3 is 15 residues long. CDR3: CACHSVQGANYGYTF. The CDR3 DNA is TGTGCCTGTCACTCAGTCCAGGGCGCTAACTATGGCTACACCTTC. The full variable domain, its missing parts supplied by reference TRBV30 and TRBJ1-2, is SQTIHQWPATLVQPVGSPLSLECTVEGTSNPNLYWYRQAAGRGLQLLFYSVGIGQISSEVPQNLSASRPQDRQFILSSKKLLLSDSGFYLCACHSVQGANYGYTFGSGTRLTVV.

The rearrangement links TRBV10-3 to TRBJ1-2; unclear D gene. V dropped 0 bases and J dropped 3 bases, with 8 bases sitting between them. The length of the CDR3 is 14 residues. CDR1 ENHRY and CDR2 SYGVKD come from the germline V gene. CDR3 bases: TGTGCCATCAGTGAGTCGTGGGGAGACTATGGCTACACCTTC. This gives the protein CAISESWGDYGYTF.

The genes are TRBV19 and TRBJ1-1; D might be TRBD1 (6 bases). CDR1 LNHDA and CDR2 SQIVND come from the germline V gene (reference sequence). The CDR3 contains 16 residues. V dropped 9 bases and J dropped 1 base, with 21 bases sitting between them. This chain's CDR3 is CARTPIEKGENTEAFF. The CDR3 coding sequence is TGTGCCAGAACCCCTATAGAAAAGGGGGAGAACACTGAAGCTTTCTTT. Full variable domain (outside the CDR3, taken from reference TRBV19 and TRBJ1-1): DGGITQSPKYLFRKEGQNVTLSCEQNLNHDAMYWYRQDPGQGLRLIYYSQIVNDFQKGDIAEGYSVSREKKESFPLTVTSAQKNPTAFYLCARTPIEKGENTEAFFGQGTRLTVV.

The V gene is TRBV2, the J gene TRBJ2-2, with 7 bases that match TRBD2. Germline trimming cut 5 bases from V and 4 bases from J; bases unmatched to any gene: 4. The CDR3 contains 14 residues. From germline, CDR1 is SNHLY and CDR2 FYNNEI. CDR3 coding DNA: TGTGCCAGCAGTATAAGCGGGATCACCGGGGAGCTGTTTTTT. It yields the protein CASSISGITGELFF.

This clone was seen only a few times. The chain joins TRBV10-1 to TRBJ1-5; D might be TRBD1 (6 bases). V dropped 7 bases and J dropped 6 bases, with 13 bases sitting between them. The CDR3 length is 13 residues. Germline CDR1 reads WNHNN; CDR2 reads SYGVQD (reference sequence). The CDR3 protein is CASNTGSTQPQHF. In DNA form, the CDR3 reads TGCGCCAGCAATACAGGGTCGACTCAGCCCCAGCATTTT.

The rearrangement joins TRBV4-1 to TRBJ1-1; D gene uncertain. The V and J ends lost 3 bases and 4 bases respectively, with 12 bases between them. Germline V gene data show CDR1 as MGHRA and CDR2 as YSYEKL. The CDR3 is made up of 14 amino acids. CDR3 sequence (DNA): TGCGCCAGCAGCCACGACCAGGTGCCCACTGAAGCTTTCTTT. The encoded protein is CASSHDQVPTEAFF.

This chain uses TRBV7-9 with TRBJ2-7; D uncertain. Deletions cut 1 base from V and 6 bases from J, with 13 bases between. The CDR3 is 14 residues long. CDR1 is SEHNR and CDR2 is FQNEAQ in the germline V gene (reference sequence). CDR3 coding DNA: TGTGCCAGCAGCTTAGAAGGCAGAGGAGTCGAGCAGTACTTC. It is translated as CASSLEGRGVEQYF. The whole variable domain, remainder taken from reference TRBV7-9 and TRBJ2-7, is DTGVSQNPRHKITKRGQNVTFRCDPISEHNRLYWYRQTLGQGPEFLTYFQNEAQLEKSRLLSDRFSAERPKGSFSTLEIQRTEQGDSAMYLCASSLEGRGVEQYFGPGTRLTVT.

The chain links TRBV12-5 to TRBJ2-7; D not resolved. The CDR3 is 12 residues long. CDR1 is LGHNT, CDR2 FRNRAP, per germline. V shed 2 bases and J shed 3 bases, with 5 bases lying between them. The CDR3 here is CASGLLGYEQYF. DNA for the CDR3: TGTGCTAGTGGTTTGCTCGGCTACGAGCAGTACTTC.

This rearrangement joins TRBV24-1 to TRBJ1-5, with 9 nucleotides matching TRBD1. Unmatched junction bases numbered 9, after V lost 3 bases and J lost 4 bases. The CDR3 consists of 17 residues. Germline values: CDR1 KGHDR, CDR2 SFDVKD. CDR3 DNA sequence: TGTGCCACCAGTGATCGGTCCGGGACAGGGAATAATCAGCCCCAGCATTTT. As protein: CATSDRSGTGNNQPQHF.